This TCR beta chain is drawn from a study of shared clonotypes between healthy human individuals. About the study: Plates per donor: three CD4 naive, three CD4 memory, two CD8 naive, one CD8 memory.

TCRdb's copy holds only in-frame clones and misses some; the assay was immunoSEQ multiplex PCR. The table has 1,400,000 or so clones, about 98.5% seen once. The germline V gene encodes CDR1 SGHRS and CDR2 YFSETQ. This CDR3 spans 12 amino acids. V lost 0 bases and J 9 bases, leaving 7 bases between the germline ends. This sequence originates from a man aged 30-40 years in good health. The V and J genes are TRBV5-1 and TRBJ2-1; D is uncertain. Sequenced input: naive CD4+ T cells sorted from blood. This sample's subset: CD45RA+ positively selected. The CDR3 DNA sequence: TGCGCCAGCAGCTTGGTCGTGGTTGAGCAGTTCTTC. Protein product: CASSLVVVEQFF.